This record covers a single T cell receptor (beta chain). Its antigen is undetermined. PCR was performed using 60 Vbeta and 13 Jbeta primers. This table comes from immunoSEQ multiplex PCR, and its TCRdb copy is limited to in-frame clones, with some not included. The sample has 200,000 or so clones, almost 85% seen once. This sample is drawn from a study of cytomegalovirus exposure and HLA in healthy donors. Study findings and constraints: In a later analysis, HLA-associated TCR beta chains were more clonally expanded than equally common others.

V dropped 6 bases and J dropped 4; count of bases not matched to a gene: 8. There are 14 residues in the CDR3. Germline V lookup: CDR1 SNHLY, CDR2 FYNNEI. The TCR comes from a boy aged 5-17 years in good health and CMV-seronegative. This chain uses TRBV2 with TRBJ2-5, with 7 bases identical to TRBD1. Sequencing used PBMCs. CDR3 in DNA: TGTGCCAGCAGCTTAGGACAGGTGGGAGAGACCCAGTACTTC. Translation gives CASSLGQVGETQYF.